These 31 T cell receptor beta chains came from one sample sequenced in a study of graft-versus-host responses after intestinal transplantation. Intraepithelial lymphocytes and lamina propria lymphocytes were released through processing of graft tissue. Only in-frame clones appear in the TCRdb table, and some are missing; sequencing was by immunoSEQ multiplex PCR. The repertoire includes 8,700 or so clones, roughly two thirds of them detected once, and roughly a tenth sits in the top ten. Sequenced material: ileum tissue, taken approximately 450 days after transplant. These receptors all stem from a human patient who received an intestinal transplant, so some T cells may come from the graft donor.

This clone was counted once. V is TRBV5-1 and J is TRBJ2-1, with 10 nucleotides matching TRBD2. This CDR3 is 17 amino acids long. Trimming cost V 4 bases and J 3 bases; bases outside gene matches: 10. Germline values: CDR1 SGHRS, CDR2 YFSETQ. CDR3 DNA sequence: TGCGCCAGCAGCGAACTAGCGGGACTAAAAGACTACAATGAGCAGTTCTTC. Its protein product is CASSELAGLKDYNEQFF.

CDR3 bases: TGTGCCAGCAGCACAGAGGGCCGTGCGACGCAGTATTTT. Protein product: CASSTEGRATQYF. The chain carries TRBV9 and TRBJ2-3, with TRBD2 as a possible D gene (5 bases). The CDR3 contains 13 residues. Trimming cost V 4 bases and J 9 bases, with 15 bases left between them. From germline, CDR1 is SGDLS and CDR2 YYNGEE. The full variable domain, in which reference TRBV9 and TRBJ2-3 provide the parts outside the CDR3, is DSGVTQTPKHLITATGQRVTLRCSPRSGDLSVYWYQQSLDQGLQFLIQYYNGEERAKGNILERFSAQQFPDLHSELNLSSLELGDSALYFCASSTEGRATQYFGPGTRLTVL.

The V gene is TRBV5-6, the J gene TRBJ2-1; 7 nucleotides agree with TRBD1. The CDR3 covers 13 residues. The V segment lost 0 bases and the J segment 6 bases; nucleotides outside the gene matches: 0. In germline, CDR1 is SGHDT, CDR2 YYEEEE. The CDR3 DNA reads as TGTGCCAGCAGCTTGGACAGGGGCAATGAGCAGTTCTTC. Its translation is CASSLDRGNEQFF.

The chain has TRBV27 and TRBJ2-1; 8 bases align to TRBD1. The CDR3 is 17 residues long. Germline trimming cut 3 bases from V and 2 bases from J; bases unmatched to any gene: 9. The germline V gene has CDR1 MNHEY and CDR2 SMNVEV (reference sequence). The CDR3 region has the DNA TGTGCCAGCAGTTTGGAAAGGACAGGGCTCACCTACAATGAGCAGTTCTTC. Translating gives CASSLERTGLTYNEQFF.

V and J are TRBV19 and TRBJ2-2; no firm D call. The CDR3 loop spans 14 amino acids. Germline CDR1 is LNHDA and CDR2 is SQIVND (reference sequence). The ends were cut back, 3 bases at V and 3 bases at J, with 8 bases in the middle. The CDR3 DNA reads TGTGCCAGTAGTATGCGTGGGGACACCGGGGAGCTGTTTTTT. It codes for CASSMRGDTGELFF.

Written as DNA, the CDR3 is TGTGCCAGCAGTGACTTGCTAGCGGGGGGTCCGTACTGGAATGAGCAGTTCTTC. It translates to CASSDLLAGGPYWNEQFF. J is TRBJ2-1 and V is TRBV6-1, with TRBD2 identical over 11 bases. V trimming: 3 bases; J trimming: 7 bases; junction bases outside the gene matches: 14. This CDR3 contains 18 residues. Germline lookup yields CDR1 MNHNS and CDR2 SASEGT.

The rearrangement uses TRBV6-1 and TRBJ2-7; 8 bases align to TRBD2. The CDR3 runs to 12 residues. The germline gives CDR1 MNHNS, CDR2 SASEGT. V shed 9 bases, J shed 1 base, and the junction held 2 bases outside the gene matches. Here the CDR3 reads CARASGSYEQYV. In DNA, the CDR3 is TGTGCCAGAGCTAGCGGGTCCTACGAGCAGTACGTC.

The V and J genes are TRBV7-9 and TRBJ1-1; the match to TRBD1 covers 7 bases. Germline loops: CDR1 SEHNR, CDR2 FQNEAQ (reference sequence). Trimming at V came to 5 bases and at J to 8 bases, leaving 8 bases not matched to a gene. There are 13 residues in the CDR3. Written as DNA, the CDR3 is TGTGCCAGCAGCCGGGACAGTCCGCAAGAAGCTTTCTTT. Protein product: CASSRDSPQEAFF.

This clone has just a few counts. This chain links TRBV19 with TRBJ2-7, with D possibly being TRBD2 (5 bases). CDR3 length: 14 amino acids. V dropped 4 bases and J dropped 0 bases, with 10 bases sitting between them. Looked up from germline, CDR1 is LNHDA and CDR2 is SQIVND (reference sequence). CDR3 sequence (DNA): TGTGCCAGTAGTAGGGAGTACACCTCCTACGAGCAGTACGTC. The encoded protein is CASSREYTSYEQYV.

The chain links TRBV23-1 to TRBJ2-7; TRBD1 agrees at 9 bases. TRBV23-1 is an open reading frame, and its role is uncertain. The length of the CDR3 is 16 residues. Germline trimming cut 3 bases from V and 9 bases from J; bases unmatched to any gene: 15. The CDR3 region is CASSHKFRDRVSLQYV. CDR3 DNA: TGCGCCAGCAGTCACAAATTCCGGGACAGGGTCTCTCTGCAGTACGTC.

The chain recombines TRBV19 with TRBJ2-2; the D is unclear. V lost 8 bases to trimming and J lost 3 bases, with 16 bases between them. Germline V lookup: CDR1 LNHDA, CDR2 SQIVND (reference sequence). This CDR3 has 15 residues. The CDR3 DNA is TGTGCCAGTCAGTACTCCCGCCGAGACACCGGGGAGCTGTTTTTT. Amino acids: CASQYSRRDTGELFF.

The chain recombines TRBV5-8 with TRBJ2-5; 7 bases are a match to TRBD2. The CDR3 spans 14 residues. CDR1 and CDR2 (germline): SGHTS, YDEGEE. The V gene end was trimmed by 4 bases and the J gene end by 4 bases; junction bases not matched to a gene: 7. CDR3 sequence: CASSPRRGRETQYF. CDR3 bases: TGTGCCAGCAGCCCCAGGCGGGGGAGAGAGACCCAGTACTTC.

CDR3 nucleotides: TGTGCCAGCGGGTCCCGGGCGGCAGGCCCTTATGGCTACACCTTC. The encoded protein is CASGSRAAGPYGYTF. This chain uses TRBV6-5 with TRBJ1-2; D not resolved. V was clipped by 8 bases and J by 5 bases, with 21 bases between them. Per the germline V gene, CDR1 is MNHEY and CDR2 is SVGAGI. CDR3 length equals 15 residues.

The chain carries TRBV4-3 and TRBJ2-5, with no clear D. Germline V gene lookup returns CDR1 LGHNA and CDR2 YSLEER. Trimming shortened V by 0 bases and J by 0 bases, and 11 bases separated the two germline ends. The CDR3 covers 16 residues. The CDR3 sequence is CASSQEYDGNQETQYF. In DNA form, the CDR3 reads TGCGCCAGCAGCCAAGAATATGACGGAAACCAAGAGACCCAGTACTTC.

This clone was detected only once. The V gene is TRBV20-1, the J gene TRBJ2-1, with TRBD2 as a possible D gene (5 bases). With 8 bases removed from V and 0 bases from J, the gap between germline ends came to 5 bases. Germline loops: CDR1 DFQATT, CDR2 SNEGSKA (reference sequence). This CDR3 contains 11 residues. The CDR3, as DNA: TGCAGTAGCGGCTCCTACAATGAGCAGTTCTTC. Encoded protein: CSSGSYNEQFF.

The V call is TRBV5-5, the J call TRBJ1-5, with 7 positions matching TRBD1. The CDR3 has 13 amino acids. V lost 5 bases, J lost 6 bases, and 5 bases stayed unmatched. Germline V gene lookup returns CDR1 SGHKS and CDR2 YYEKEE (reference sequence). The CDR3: CASRLQGSQPQHF. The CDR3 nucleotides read TGTGCCAGCAGGCTACAGGGGAGTCAGCCCCAGCATTTT.

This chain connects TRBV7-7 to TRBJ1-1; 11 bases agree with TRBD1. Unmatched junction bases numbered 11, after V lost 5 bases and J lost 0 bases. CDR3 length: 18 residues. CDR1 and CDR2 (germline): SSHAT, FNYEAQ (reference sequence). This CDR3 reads CASSNPGQGEPMNTEAFF. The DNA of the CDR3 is TGTGCCAGCAGCAATCCGGGACAGGGGGAGCCCATGAACACTGAAGCTTTCTTT. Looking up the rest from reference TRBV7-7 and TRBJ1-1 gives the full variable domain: GAGVSQSPRYKVTKRGQDVTLRCDPISSHATLYWYQQALGQGPEFLTYFNYEAQPDKSGLPSDRFSAERPEGSISTLTIQRTEQRDSAMYRCASSNPGQGEPMNTEAFFGQGTRLTVV.

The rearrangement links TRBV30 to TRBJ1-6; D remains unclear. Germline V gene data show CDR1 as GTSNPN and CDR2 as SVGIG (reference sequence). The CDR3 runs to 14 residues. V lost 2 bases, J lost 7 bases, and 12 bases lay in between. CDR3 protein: CAWSPLTGNSPLHF. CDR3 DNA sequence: TGTGCCTGGAGTCCCCTGACGGGAAATTCACCCCTCCACTTT.

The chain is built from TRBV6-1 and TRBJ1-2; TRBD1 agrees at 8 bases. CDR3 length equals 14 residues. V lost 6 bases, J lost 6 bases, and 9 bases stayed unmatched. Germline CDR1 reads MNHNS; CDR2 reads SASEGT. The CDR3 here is CASRPKTDRDGYTF. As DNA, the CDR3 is TGTGCCAGCAGACCTAAAACGGACAGGGATGGCTACACCTTC.

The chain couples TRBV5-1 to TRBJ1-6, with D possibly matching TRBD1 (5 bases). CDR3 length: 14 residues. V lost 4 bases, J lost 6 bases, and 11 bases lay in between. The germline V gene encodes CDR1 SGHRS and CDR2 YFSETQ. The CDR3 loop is CASSPGGTNSPLHF. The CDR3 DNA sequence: TGCGCCAGCAGCCCCGGGGGGACTAATTCACCCCTCCACTTT.

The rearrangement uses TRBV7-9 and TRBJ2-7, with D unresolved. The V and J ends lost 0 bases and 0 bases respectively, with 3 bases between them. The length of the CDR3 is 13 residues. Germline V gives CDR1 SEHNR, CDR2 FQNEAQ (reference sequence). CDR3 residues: CASSLASSYEQYV. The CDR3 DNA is TGTGCCAGCAGCTTAGCTAGCTCCTACGAGCAGTACGTC.

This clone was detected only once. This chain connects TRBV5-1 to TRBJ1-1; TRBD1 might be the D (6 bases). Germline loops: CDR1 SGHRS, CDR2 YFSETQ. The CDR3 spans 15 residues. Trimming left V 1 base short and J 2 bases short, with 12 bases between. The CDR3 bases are TGCGCCAGCAGCTTGTGGGGGGCCCCTAACACTGAAGCTTTCTTT. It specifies CASSLWGAPNTEAFF.

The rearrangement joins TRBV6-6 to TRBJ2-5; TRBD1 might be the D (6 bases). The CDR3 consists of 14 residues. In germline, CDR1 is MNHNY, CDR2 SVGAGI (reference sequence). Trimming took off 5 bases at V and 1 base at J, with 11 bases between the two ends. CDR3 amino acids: CASSNGDIQETQYF. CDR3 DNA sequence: TGTGCCAGCAGTAATGGGGACATCCAAGAGACCCAGTACTTC.

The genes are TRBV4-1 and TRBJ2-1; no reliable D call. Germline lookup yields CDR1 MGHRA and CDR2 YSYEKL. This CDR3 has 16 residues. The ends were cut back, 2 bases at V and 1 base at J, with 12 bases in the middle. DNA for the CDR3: TGCGCCAGCAGCCAAACAATATCAACTTCCTACAATGAGCAGTTCTTC. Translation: CASSQTISTSYNEQFF.

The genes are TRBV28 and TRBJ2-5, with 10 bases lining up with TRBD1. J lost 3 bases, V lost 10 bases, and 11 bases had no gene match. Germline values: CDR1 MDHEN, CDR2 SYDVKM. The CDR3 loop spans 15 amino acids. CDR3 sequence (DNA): TGTGCCATCTCCAAAGACAGGGGGCTTGAAGAGACCCAGTACTTC. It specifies CAISKDRGLEETQYF. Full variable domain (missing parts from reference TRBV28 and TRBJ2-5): DVKVTQSSRYLVKRTGEKVFLECVQDMDHENMFWYRQDPGLGLRLIYFSYDVKMKEKGDIPEGYSVSREKKERFSLILESASTNQTSMYLCAISKDRGLEETQYFGPGTRLLVL.

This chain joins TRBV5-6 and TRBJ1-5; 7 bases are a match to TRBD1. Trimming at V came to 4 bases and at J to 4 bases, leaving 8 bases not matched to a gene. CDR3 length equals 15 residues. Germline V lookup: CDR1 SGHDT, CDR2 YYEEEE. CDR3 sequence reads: CASSPGTELNQPQHF. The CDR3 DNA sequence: TGTGCCAGCAGCCCAGGGACAGAACTTAATCAGCCCCAGCATTTT. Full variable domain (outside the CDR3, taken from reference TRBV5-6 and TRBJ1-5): DAGVTQSPTHLIKTRGQQVTLRCSPKSGHDTVSWYQQALGQGPQFIFQYYEEEERQRGNFPDRFSGHQFPNYSSELNVNALLLGDSALYLCASSPGTELNQPQHFGDGTRLSIL.

CDR3 sequence reads: CSVEGTGLYGYTF. CDR3 coding DNA: TGCAGCGTTGAAGGGACAGGGCTCTATGGCTACACCTTC. The genes are TRBV29-1 and TRBJ1-2; 8 bases are shared with TRBD1. V shed 1 base and J 4 bases; nucleotides not matched to a gene: 2. The CDR3 extends over 13 amino acids. In germline, CDR1 is SQVTM, CDR2 ANQGSEA.

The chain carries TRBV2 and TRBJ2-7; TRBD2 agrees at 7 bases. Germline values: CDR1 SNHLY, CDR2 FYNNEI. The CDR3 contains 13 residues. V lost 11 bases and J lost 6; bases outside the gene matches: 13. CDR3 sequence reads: CAGREALLIEQYF. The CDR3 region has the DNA TGTGCCGGTCGGGAGGCCCTTTTGATCGAGCAGTACTTC.

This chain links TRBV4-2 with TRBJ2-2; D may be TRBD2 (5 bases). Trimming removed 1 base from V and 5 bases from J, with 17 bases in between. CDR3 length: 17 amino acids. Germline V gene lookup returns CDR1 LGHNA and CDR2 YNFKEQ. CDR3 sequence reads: CASSQAWRVGGTGELFF. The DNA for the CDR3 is TGTGCCAGCAGCCAAGCGTGGCGGGTGGGCGGGACCGGGGAGCTGTTTTTT.

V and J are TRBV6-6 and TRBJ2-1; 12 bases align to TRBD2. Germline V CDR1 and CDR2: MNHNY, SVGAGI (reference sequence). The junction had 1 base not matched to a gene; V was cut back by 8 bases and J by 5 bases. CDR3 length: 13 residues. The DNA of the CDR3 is TGTGCCAGCGGACTAGCGGGGAACAATGAGCAGTTCTTC. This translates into CASGLAGNNEQFF.

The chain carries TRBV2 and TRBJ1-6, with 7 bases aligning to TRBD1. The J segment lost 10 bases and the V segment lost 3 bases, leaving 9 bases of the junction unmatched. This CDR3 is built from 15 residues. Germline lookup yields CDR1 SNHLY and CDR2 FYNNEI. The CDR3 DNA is TGTGCCAGCAGTGAGGACAGGCTCGATGGATCACCCCTCCACTTT. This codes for CASSEDRLDGSPLHF.